A selection of T cell receptor beta chains follows, all from one sample in a study of cytomegalovirus exposure and HLA in healthy donors. Clones were read by immunoSEQ multiplex PCR, and TCRdb kept only the in-frame ones, dropping some. This table holds fewer than 200,000 clones, roughly 73% found once. Sequencing was carried out using PBMCs. The receptor source for this set is a woman aged 25 to 39 in good health and CMV-seronegative. Each CDR3 is given with its conserved first and last residue. Fields, in order: CDR3 protein, CDR3 DNA, clone size, J gene, V gene, D gene. A D gene is named only where the DNA matches it firmly. The listing skips clone size in some rows; elsewhere it reads once, few, many or a size class.

CASTKSGTDYNEQFF,TGTGCCAGTACCAAATCCGGGACTGACTACAATGAGCAGTTCTTC,-,TRBJ2-1,TRBV19,-
CASSVGTSGSEQFF,TGTGCCAGCAGCGTCGGGACTAGCGGGAGTGAGCAGTTCTTC,-,TRBJ2-1,TRBV9,TRBD2
CASSLQVGPYNEQFF,TGTGCCAGCAGCCTACAGGTTGGACCCTACAATGAGCAGTTCTTC,-,TRBJ2-1,TRBV6-4,-
CASSPFWRAGGRNEQFF,TGTGCCAGCAGCCCCTTTTGGCGGGCGGGAGGACGAAATGAGCAGTTCTTC,-,TRBJ2-1,TRBV27,TRBD2
CASSQGGRVFDGYTF,TGCGCCAGCAGCCAAGGTGGTCGGGTATTTGATGGCTACACCTTC,once,TRBJ1-2,TRBV4-3,-
CASSLVVGGPKAEAFF,TGCGCCAGCAGCTTGGTCGTTGGGGGCCCTAAGGCTGAAGCTTTCTTT,-,TRBJ1-1,TRBV5-1,-
CASSQDWSGGGDEQFF,TGCGCCAGCAGCCAAGATTGGAGCGGGGGAGGCGATGAGCAGTTCTTC,-,TRBJ2-1,TRBV4-1,TRBD2
CASSPGWQNTEAFF,TGTGCCAGCAGCCCAGGGTGGCAGAACACTGAAGCTTTCTTT,-,TRBJ1-1,TRBV27,-
CASSSIPAGRYEQYF,TGCGCCAGCAGCTCGATTCCGGCAGGGAGGTACGAGCAGTACTTC,-,TRBJ2-7,TRBV4-1,-
CASSPGTVYGYTF,TGTGCCAGCAGCCCCGGGACAGTCTATGGCTACACCTTC,-,TRBJ1-2,TRBV11-2,TRBD1
CASSSGTLTVRGYTF,TGCGCCAGCAGCTCCGGGACACTAACCGTGCGTGGCTACACCTTC,-,TRBJ1-2,TRBV5-1,-
CASSSRGAMNTEAFF,TGTGCCAGTAGTTCACGGGGGGCCATGAACACTGAAGCTTTCTTT,-,TRBJ1-1,TRBV19,-
CASSPRTGTYLSTDTQYF,TGTGCCAGCAGTCCCCGGACCGGGACATACCTTAGCACAGATACGCAGTATTTT,-,TRBJ2-3,TRBV7-9,-
CASSGNNNNEQFF,TGTGCCAGCAGCGGCAACAATAACAATGAGCAGTTCTTC,-,TRBJ2-1,TRBV13,-
CASRRDIYEQYF,TGTGCCAGCAGACGGGACATCTACGAGCAGTACTTC,-,TRBJ2-7,TRBV6-6,-
CASRAGTSSYNEQFF,TGTGCCAGCAGAGCCGGGACTAGCAGCTACAATGAGCAGTTCTTC,medium-sized,TRBJ2-1,TRBV2,TRBD2
CASSLKQVVGTQYF,TGTGCCAGCAGCTTGAAACAGGTAGTGGGTACGCAGTATTTT,-,TRBJ2-3,TRBV5-4,-
CASSLWTTETQYF,TGCGCCAGCAGCTTGTGGACAACAGAGACCCAGTACTTC,-,TRBJ2-5,TRBV5-1,-
CASSPRMGPYNEQFF,TGTGCCAGCAGCCCGAGAATGGGCCCCTACAATGAGCAGTTCTTC,-,TRBJ2-1,TRBV6-4,-
CASSPKYEQYF,TGTGCCAGCAGTCCTAAATACGAGCAGTACTTC,few,TRBJ2-7,TRBV2,-
CASRKGMLGNTEAFF,TGTGCCAGCAGGAAGGGGATGTTAGGGAACACTGAAGCTTTCTTT,once,TRBJ1-1,TRBV6-1,-
CASSFGGAGGNTIYF,TGCGCCAGCAGCTTTGGGGGGGCGGGAGGAAACACCATATATTTT,-,TRBJ1-3,TRBV5-1,-
CASSGLGGYTF,TGTGCCAGCAGCGGACTCGGCGGCTACACCTTC,-,TRBJ1-2,TRBV9,-
CASSPPTVRQGGDEKLFF,TGTGCCAGCTCACCACCGACGGTACGACAGGGCGGTGATGAAAAACTGTTTTTT,-,TRBJ1-4,TRBV18,TRBD1
CAGQGVVGGYTF,TGTGCCGGCCAGGGGGTTGTCGGTGGCTACACCTTC,-,TRBJ1-2,TRBV6-1,TRBD1
CASSERRRAGANVLTF,TGTGCCAGCAGTGAAAGGCGCAGGGCTGGGGCCAACGTCCTGACTTTC,once,TRBJ2-6,TRBV2,-
CASSLRAGLSYNEQFF,TGCGCCAGCAGCCTCCGAGCGGGCCTGAGCTACAATGAGCAGTTCTTC,-,TRBJ2-1,TRBV4-1,-
CASSLGSRGAYEQYF,TGTGCCAGCAGCTTGGGGTCGCGGGGGGCCTACGAGCAGTACTTC,-,TRBJ2-7,TRBV5-1,TRBD2
CASSVGGRGGGGYTF,TGTGCCAGCAGCGTAGGAGGTAGGGGAGGCGGTGGCTACACCTTC,once,TRBJ1-2,TRBV9,-
CASSLESQGFGEQYF,TGCGCCAGCAGCTTGGAATCTCAGGGTTTCGGGGAGCAGTACTTC,-,TRBJ2-7,TRBV5-1,-
CASTSGASSYNEQFF,TGTGCCAGCACGAGCGGGGCAAGTTCCTACAATGAGCAGTTCTTC,-,TRBJ2-1,TRBV11-2,TRBD2
CASSPRAGGPRDTQYF,TGTGCCAGCAGCCCAAGGGCGGGAGGGCCTCGAGATACGCAGTATTTT,-,TRBJ2-3,TRBV7-3,TRBD2
CASSPGGYGYTF,TGTGCCAGCAGCCCAGGGGGGTATGGCTACACCTTC,-,TRBJ1-2,TRBV5-5,TRBD1
CASSQDRGQGDYGYTF,TGTGCCAGCAGCCAAGATCGCGGACAGGGGGACTATGGCTACACCTTC,-,TRBJ1-2,TRBV14,TRBD1
CASSLRLVQPTDTQYF,TGCGCCAGCAGCCTCCGACTAGTGCAACCCACAGATACGCAGTATTTT,few,TRBJ2-3,TRBV4-1,-
CASPLRASVGVSEQYF,TGTGCCAGCCCCTTAAGGGCTAGCGTTGGGGTTAGTGAGCAGTACTTC,few,TRBJ2-7,TRBV7-3,-
CASSELAGGLETQYF,TGTGCCAGCAGTGAATTGGCGGGGGGGCTGGAGACCCAGTACTTC,few,TRBJ2-5,TRBV6-1,TRBD2
CASSWVGGYGYTF,TGCGCCAGCAGCTGGGTGGGAGGCTATGGCTACACCTTC,-,TRBJ1-2,TRBV10-2,-
CASSLLAGGFSSYEQYF,TGTGCCAGCAGCTTACTAGCGGGGGGCTTTAGCTCCTACGAGCAGTACTTC,-,TRBJ2-7,TRBV5-4,TRBD2
CAWSVQGCGYTF,TGTGCCTGGAGTGTGCAGGGGTGTGGCTACACCTTC,once,TRBJ1-2,TRBV30,-
CATSRDAQTGIEAFF,TGTGCCACCAGCAGAGACGCCCAGACAGGAATTGAAGCTTTCTTT,-,TRBJ1-1,TRBV15,-
CAWSVQGVQFF,TGTGCCTGGAGTGTTCAAGGGGTGCAGTTCTTC,-,TRBJ2-1,TRBV30,-
CAWSEQGATYEQYF,TGTGCCTGGAGTGAGCAGGGTGCTACCTACGAGCAGTACTTC,-,TRBJ2-7,TRBV30,-
CASMRQGSGTEAFF,TGTGCCAGCATGAGACAGGGGAGTGGCACTGAAGCTTTCTTT,once,TRBJ1-1,TRBV2,TRBD1
CASSLRGGELFF,TGTGCCAGCAGCTTAAGGGGCGGGGAGCTGTTTTTT,-,TRBJ2-2,TRBV11-3,-
CASSSQGGGSYNEQFF,TGTGCCAGCAGCTCCCAAGGGGGGGGCTCCTACAATGAGCAGTTCTTC,-,TRBJ2-1,TRBV7-8,-